This T cell receptor beta chain stems from a study of cytomegalovirus exposure and HLA in healthy donors. The primer mix had 60 Vbeta and 13 Jbeta primers. Repertoires were generated with immunoSEQ multiplex PCR, while TCRdb's copy carries only in-frame clones and drops some. The sample contains 90,000 to 150,000 clones, approximately 80% of which appear only once. This clone occurred a few times. Its specificity is unknown. Study-level results: Cytomegalovirus status was reportedly diagnosed by the classifier with high specificity and sensitivity.

CDR1 is SGDLS, CDR2 YYNGEE, per germline. The V segment lost 0 bases and the J segment 6 bases; nucleotides outside the gene matches: 0. The CDR3 contains 14 residues. The TCR originated in a man younger than 30 in good health and CMV-seropositive. Sequenced sample: PBMCs. The rearrangement joins TRBV9 to TRBJ1-5; TRBD1 agrees at 10 bases. The CDR3 DNA is TGTGCCAGCAGCGTAGGGACAGGGGGTCAGCCCCAGCATTTT. It specifies CASSVGTGGQPQHF.